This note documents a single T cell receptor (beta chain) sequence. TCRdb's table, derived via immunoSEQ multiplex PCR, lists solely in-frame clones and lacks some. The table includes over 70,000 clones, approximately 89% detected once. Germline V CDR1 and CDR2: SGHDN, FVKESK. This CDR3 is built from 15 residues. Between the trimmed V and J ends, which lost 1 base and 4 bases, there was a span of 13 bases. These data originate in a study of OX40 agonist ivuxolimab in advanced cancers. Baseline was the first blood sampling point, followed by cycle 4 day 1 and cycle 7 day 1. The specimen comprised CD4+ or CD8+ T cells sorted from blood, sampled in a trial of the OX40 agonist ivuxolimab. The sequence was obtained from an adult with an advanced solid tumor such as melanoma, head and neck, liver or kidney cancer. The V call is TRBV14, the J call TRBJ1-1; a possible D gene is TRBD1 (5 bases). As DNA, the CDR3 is TGTGCCAGCAGCCAAGTTGGTGGGGCGCCCACTGAAGCTTTCTTT. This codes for CASSQVGGAPTEAFF. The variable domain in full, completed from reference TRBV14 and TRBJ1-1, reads EAGVTQFPSHSVIEKGQTVTLRCDPISGHDNLYWYRRVMGKEIKFLLHFVKESKQDESGMPNNRFLAERTGGTYSTLKVQPAELEDSGVYFCASSQVGGAPTEAFFGQGTRLTVV.